Presented here are 17 T cell receptor beta chains from one specimen sequenced in a study of cytotoxic CD8 clonotypes in ibrutinib-treated CLL. Only in-frame clones appear in the TCRdb table, and some are missing; sequencing was by immunoSEQ multiplex PCR. This table has about 120,000 clones, approximately 56% appearing once. Specimen: PBMCs, collected after 24 months of ibrutinib treatment. The receptors were gathered from a human donor with chronic lymphocytic leukemia.

The V gene is TRBV5-6, the J gene TRBJ2-3; either TRBD1 or TRBD2 may supply D (5 bases each). The germline V gene encodes CDR1 SGHDT and CDR2 YYEEEE. V was cut by 1 base and J by 7 bases, with 19 bases left in between. CDR3 size: 16 residues. The CDR3 spells CASSLTPDMRGHTQYF. In DNA form, the CDR3 reads TGTGCCAGCAGCTTGACCCCGGACATGAGGGGTCATACGCAGTATTTT.

In this sample, this clone turned up a few times. This chain joins TRBV7-2 and TRBJ1-1; D uncertain. The CDR3 spans 16 residues. Looked up from germline, CDR1 is SGHTA and CDR2 is FQGNSA. Trimming left V 3 bases short and J 7 bases short, with 21 bases between. DNA for the CDR3: TGTGCCAGCAGCTTGCTCGGCAGCGCACGTCTCGGTGAAGCTTTCTTT. This codes for CASSLLGSARLGEAFF.

The chain links TRBV10-3 to TRBJ2-5; 9 positions match TRBD2. Germline loops: CDR1 ENHRY, CDR2 SYGVKD. This CDR3 has 13 amino acids. Losses at the gene ends were 11 bases for V and 7 bases for J; bases not matched to a gene: 11. CDR3 sequence: CAVRLAGIGTQYF. The CDR3 bases are TGTGCCGTTCGGCTAGCGGGGATCGGGACCCAGTACTTC.

Only a few counts were recorded for this clone. The chain has TRBV4-1 and TRBJ1-2, with D tentatively TRBD1 (5 bases). V was cut by 0 bases and J by 8 bases, with 7 bases left in between. The CDR3 extends over 12 amino acids. Germline V gives CDR1 MGHRA, CDR2 YSYEKL. The CDR3 nucleotides read TGCGCCAGCAGCCAAGAAGGGGCCGGCTACACCTTC. Residues: CASSQEGAGYTF.

The genes are TRBV19 and TRBJ1-5; D gene ambiguous. V was trimmed by 5 bases and J by 3 bases, leaving 14 bases between them. The germline V gene has CDR1 LNHDA and CDR2 SQIVND (reference sequence). CDR3 size: 15 residues. The CDR3 is CASSPRVDSNQPQHF. The CDR3 DNA follows: TGTGCCAGTAGTCCTCGGGTCGACTCCAATCAGCCCCAGCATTTT.

The rearrangement links TRBV9 to TRBJ2-1; 7 bases are shared with TRBD1. The CDR3 covers 16 residues. Germline V gene lookup returns CDR1 SGDLS and CDR2 YYNGEE. The ends lost 3 bases at V and 8 bases at J; junction bases unmatched: 14. The CDR3 coding sequence is TGTGCCAGCAGCGAGTCGACCGGGACAGTTTTTGATGAGCAGTTCTTC. As protein: CASSESTGTVFDEQFF.

The chain carries TRBV5-1 and TRBJ2-3; D may match TRBD1 or TRBD2 (6 bases each). Germline V lookup: CDR1 SGHRS, CDR2 YFSETQ. With 4 bases removed from V and 1 base from J, the gap between germline ends came to 10 bases. The CDR3 has 14 amino acids. The CDR3 DNA is TGCGCCAGCAGCGACGGGGGCGGCACAGATACGCAGTATTTT. Translation: CASSDGGGTDTQYF.

This clone appeared once. At the DNA level, this CDR3 is encoded by other sequences in the same sample as well. This chain links TRBV18 with TRBJ1-2; perhaps TRBD1 as D (5 bases). Trimming cost V 3 bases and J 6 bases, with 11 bases left between them. Germline assignment: CDR1 KGHSH and CDR2 LQKENI. This CDR3 has 13 residues. CDR3 in amino acids: CASSPREWDGYTF. The CDR3, as DNA: TGTGCCAGCTCACCCAGGGAATGGGATGGCTACACCTTC. The full variable domain, rest sourced from reference TRBV18 and TRBJ1-2, is NAGVMQNPRHLVRRRGQEARLRCSPMKGHSHVYWYRQLPEEGLKFMVYLQKENIIDESGMPKERFSAEFPKEGPSILRIQQVVRGDSAAYFCASSPREWDGYTFGSGTRLTVV.

The chain links TRBV11-1 to TRBJ2-7, with D unclear. The CDR3 loop spans 15 amino acids. The germline CDR1 and CDR2 sequences are SGHAT and FQDESV (reference sequence). The germline V and J ends were trimmed by 5 bases and 3 bases, with 17 bases remaining between them. The CDR3: CASSPRRPDGYEQYF. The CDR3 DNA follows: TGTGCCAGCAGCCCCCGCCGGCCGGACGGCTACGAGCAGTACTTC.

This rearrangement joins TRBV18 to TRBJ1-3, with D maybe TRBD1 (5 bases). The germline gives CDR1 KGHSH, CDR2 LQKENI. This CDR3 has 14 amino acids. V was cut by 3 bases and J by 1 base, with 7 bases left in between. The CDR3 reads CASSPQGSGNTIYF. The CDR3 bases are TGTGCCAGCTCACCGCAGGGTTCTGGAAACACCATATATTTT.

V gene TRBV30 combines with J gene TRBJ1-2, with a tentative D call TRBD1 (6 bases). V lost 2 bases and J 5 bases, leaving 12 bases between the germline ends. The V gene's germline CDR1 is GTSNPN and CDR2 SVGIG (reference sequence). There are 13 residues in the CDR3. CDR3: CAWSTPQGYGYTF. The CDR3 DNA reads TGTGCCTGGAGTACCCCACAGGGATATGGCTACACCTTC.

This clone appeared once. V usage is TRBV9 and J usage is TRBJ2-3, with D hard to call. Germline CDR1 is SGDLS and CDR2 is YYNGEE. The length of the CDR3 is 13 residues. With 0 bases removed from V and 2 bases from J, the gap between germline ends came to 4 bases. This CDR3 is CASSVGSTDTQYF. CDR3 nucleotide sequence: TGTGCCAGCAGCGTAGGCTCCACAGATACGCAGTATTTT.

The chain joins TRBV10-3 to TRBJ2-7; no definite D call. V gave up 2 bases and J gave up 4 bases, with 9 bases separating them. The germline V gene has CDR1 ENHRY and CDR2 SYGVKD. The CDR3 spans 13 residues. The CDR3, as DNA: TGTGCCATCAGTGAGACATTACAGTACGAGCAGTACTTC. Translating it yields CAISETLQYEQYF.

The V and J genes are TRBV5-1 and TRBJ1-1, with a tentative D call TRBD1 (5 bases). The CDR3 has 15 residues. Looked up from germline, CDR1 is SGHRS and CDR2 is YFSETQ. Trimming stripped 0 bases from V and 5 bases from J, with 14 bases between. CDR3 residues: CASSLGKGPGTEAFF. As DNA, the CDR3 is TGCGCCAGCAGCTTGGGAAAGGGGCCGGGGACTGAAGCTTTCTTT.

Turning to this clone: A much larger clone differs from this one at a single base, so this may be a read error. The CDR3: CASSVTDTQYF. CDR3 nucleotides: TGTGCCAGCAGCGTCACAGATACGCAGTATTTT. This chain joins TRBV7-2 and TRBJ2-3, with D unresolved. Germline CDR1 reads SGHTA; CDR2 reads FQGNSA. The CDR3 contains 11 residues. V was shortened by 5 bases and J by 2 bases, with 2 bases between the two germline ends.

CDR3 in amino acids: CAWIIRWGLVTPSGTDTQYF. Written as DNA, the CDR3 is TGTGCCTGGATTATCCGGTGGGGACTAGTTACTCCCTCGGGCACAGATACGCAGTATTTT. The genes are TRBV30 and TRBJ2-3; TRBD2 matches at 8 bases. The J segment lost 1 base and the V segment lost 4 bases, leaving 22 bases of the junction unmatched. Germline values: CDR1 GTSNPN, CDR2 SVGIG (reference sequence). CDR3 size: 20 residues.

This clone occurred a few times. The chain employs TRBV5-1 and TRBJ1-4; the match to TRBD1 covers 9 bases. The ends lost 4 bases at V and 0 bases at J; junction bases unmatched: 4. The germline V gene has CDR1 SGHRS and CDR2 YFSETQ. This CDR3 region has 16 residues. The CDR3 DNA sequence: TGCGCCAGCAGCCAGGGACAGGGAGCAACTAATGAAAAACTGTTTTTT. It encodes CASSQGQGATNEKLFF.